This is a list of T cell receptor beta chains from one sample in a study of PD-L1 blockade in urothelial cancer. The protocol was immunoSEQ multiplex PCR, while the TCRdb copy is restricted to in-frame clones and leaves out a portion. The sample records tens of thousands of clones, around four fifths being singletons. Sequencing used PBMCs, obtained around atezolizumab (anti-PD-L1) treatment. These receptors came from a man aged 35-49 years with urothelial cancer. Each CDR3 is given with its conserved first and last residue. The D gene is left open where the match is weak. The listing skips clone size in some rows; elsewhere it reads once, few, many or a size class.

clone_size: NA
j_call: TRBJ2-7
d_call: TRBD1
v_call: TRBV10-3
cdr3_aa: CAISGGDSGYEQYF
cdr3_nt: TGTGCCATCAGTGGAGGGGACAGCGGCTACGAGCAGTACTTC

clone_size: NA
j_call: TRBJ2-7
d_call: NA
v_call: TRBV2
cdr3_aa: CASSERSGIYEQYF
cdr3_nt: TGTGCCAGCAGTGAAAGGTCGGGGATATACGAGCAGTACTTC

clone_size: NA
j_call: TRBJ1-2
d_call: NA
v_call: TRBV6-1
cdr3_aa: CASSALDVTF
cdr3_nt: TGTGCCAGCAGTGCGTTAGATGTCACCTTC

clone_size: NA
j_call: TRBJ2-5
d_call: TRBD1
v_call: TRBV14
cdr3_aa: CASSRLGTGGRETQYF
cdr3_nt: TGTGCCAGCAGCCGCCTTGGGACAGGGGGCAGGGAGACCCAGTACTTC

clone_size: NA
j_call: TRBJ2-1
d_call: TRBD2
v_call: TRBV7-2
cdr3_aa: CASSYEREWYNEQFF
cdr3_nt: TGTGCCAGCAGCTATGAGCGGGAGTGGTACAATGAGCAGTTCTTC

clone_size: NA
j_call: TRBJ2-7
d_call: NA
v_call: TRBV5-1
cdr3_aa: CASSLEGVSEQYF
cdr3_nt: TGCGCCAGCAGCTTGGAAGGGGTAAGCGAGCAGTACTTC

clone_size: few
j_call: TRBJ1-3
d_call: NA
v_call: TRBV28
cdr3_aa: CASSFHGSSGNTIYF
cdr3_nt: TGTGCCAGCAGTTTCCATGGGAGCTCTGGAAACACCATATATTTT

clone_size: once
j_call: TRBJ1-1
d_call: NA
v_call: TRBV30
cdr3_aa: CAWSRGGNTEAFF
cdr3_nt: TGTGCCTGGAGTCGGGGGGGGAACACTGAAGCTTTCTTT

clone_size: NA
j_call: TRBJ2-7
d_call: NA
v_call: TRBV30
cdr3_aa: CAWATTYEQYF
cdr3_nt: TGTGCCTGGGCGACTACTTACGAGCAGTACTTC

clone_size: NA
j_call: TRBJ1-4
d_call: TRBD1
v_call: TRBV2
cdr3_aa: CASRSGGVEKLFF
cdr3_nt: TGTGCCAGCCGTTCAGGGGGAGTTGAAAAACTGTTTTTT

clone_size: NA
j_call: TRBJ2-6
d_call: NA
v_call: TRBV7-2
cdr3_aa: CASSQLVSGANVLTF
cdr3_nt: TGTGCCAGCAGCCAACTAGTCTCTGGGGCCAACGTCCTGACTTTC

clone_size: NA
j_call: TRBJ2-7
d_call: TRBD1
v_call: TRBV18
cdr3_aa: CASSPEQGAYEQYF
cdr3_nt: TGTGCCAGCTCACCCGAACAGGGGGCCTACGAGCAGTACTTC

clone_size: NA
j_call: TRBJ2-7
d_call: NA
v_call: TRBV7-9
cdr3_aa: CASSSRGSLPYEQYF
cdr3_nt: TGTGCCAGCAGCTCCAGGGGCAGTTTACCCTACGAGCAGTACTTC

clone_size: NA
j_call: TRBJ2-7
d_call: NA
v_call: TRBV5-1
cdr3_aa: CASAQQGVSYEQYF
cdr3_nt: TGCGCCAGCGCCCAACAGGGCGTCAGCTACGAGCAGTACTTC

clone_size: NA
j_call: TRBJ1-1
d_call: NA
v_call: TRBV7-2
cdr3_aa: CASSRPGGTEAFF
cdr3_nt: TGTGCCAGCAGTCGGCCGGGTGGGACTGAAGCTTTCTTT

clone_size: NA
j_call: TRBJ1-4
d_call: NA
v_call: TRBV6-1
cdr3_aa: CASSELGGAGEKLFF
cdr3_nt: TGTGCCAGCAGTGAATTGGGGGGGGCTGGAGAAAAACTGTTTTTT

clone_size: NA
j_call: TRBJ2-1
d_call: NA
v_call: TRBV6-5
cdr3_aa: CASSYSTNNEQFF
cdr3_nt: TGTGCCAGCAGTTACTCAACAAACAATGAGCAGTTCTTC